This TCR beta chain derives from a study of STAT5B mutations in CD4+ large granular lymphocyte leukemia. The CDR3 runs 17 residues. The germline V gene encodes CDR1 MNHNS and CDR2 SASEGT. The V and J ends lost 0 bases and 1 base, in that order; junction bases with no gene match: 5. Here immunoSEQ multiplex PCR was the method, and the copy in TCRdb shows in-frame clones only, minus some. The sample has approximately 21,000 clones, about 79% seen once. The sequenced material came from CD4+ T cells from blood buffy coats. The chain combines TRBV6-1 with TRBJ2-7; TRBD2 agrees at 11 bases. This receptor was identified in a human donor in good health. CDR3 sequence reads: CASSEARLAGPSYEQYF. For the CDR3, the DNA is TGTGCCAGCAGTGAAGCAAGACTAGCGGGACCTTCCTACGAGCAGTACTTC.